One and the same sample provided the 17 T cell receptor beta chains below, sequenced in a study of cytomegalovirus exposure and HLA in healthy donors. Primers for the PCR totalled 60 Vbeta and 13 Jbeta. Here immunoSEQ multiplex PCR was the method, and the copy in TCRdb shows in-frame clones only, minus some. The top ten clones hold about 0.84% of a sample with roughly 110,000 clones, around three quarters of them seen once. The sample taken for sequencing was PBMCs. Every receptor here comes from a boy aged 10-17 years in good health and CMV-seronegative.

The gene calls are TRBV7-3 and TRBJ2-1; 10 bases agree with TRBD2. V shed 2 bases, J shed 7 bases, and the junction held 8 bases outside the gene matches. The CDR3 extends over 16 amino acids. Germline V lookup: CDR1 SGHTA, CDR2 FQGTGA. CDR3 sequence: CASSLAASGGGNEQFF. The CDR3 DNA reads TGTGCCAGCAGCTTAGCGGCTAGCGGGGGTGGGAATGAGCAGTTCTTC.

The genes are TRBV29-1 and TRBJ2-3; the match to TRBD2 covers 12 bases. V dropped 7 bases and J dropped 5; count of bases not matched to a gene: 7. The CDR3 has 14 amino acids. From germline, CDR1 is SQVTM and CDR2 ANQGSEA. The CDR3, as DNA: TGCAGCGGGGGGACTAGCGGGTACCTAGATACGCAGTATTTT. Its protein is CSGGTSGYLDTQYF.

The chain joins TRBV14 to TRBJ2-1; perhaps TRBD1 as D (6 bases). The CDR3 contains 15 residues. Germline V CDR1 and CDR2: SGHDN, FVKESK. The V gene lost 4 bases and the J gene lost 6 bases, with 16 bases spanning the gap. This CDR3 is CASSPADLGANEQFF. The CDR3 DNA follows: TGTGCCAGCAGCCCGGCCGACTTGGGGGCCAATGAGCAGTTCTTC.

The chain links TRBV10-3 to TRBJ2-3; D is perhaps TRBD2 (7 bases). The V end lost 10 bases, the J end lost 2 bases, and 16 bases lay between the germline ends. Per germline, CDR1 ENHRY and CDR2 SYGVKD. The CDR3 totals 14 residues. The CDR3 protein is CATLRRGPTDTQYF. The CDR3 nucleotides are TGTGCCACCCTCCGGCGGGGGCCCACAGATACGCAGTATTTT.

The gene calls are TRBV19 and TRBJ1-5, with D perhaps matching TRBD1 (5 bases). Trimming pared 7 bases from V and 2 bases from J, leaving 9 bases between. Germline V CDR1 and CDR2: LNHDA, SQIVND (reference sequence). The CDR3 is 13 residues long. The CDR3 region is CASIGVGNQPQHF. The CDR3 DNA reads TGTGCCAGTATAGGGGTGGGCAATCAGCCCCAGCATTTT. Using reference TRBV19 and TRBJ1-5 for the parts outside the CDR3, the full variable domain is DGGITQSPKYLFRKEGQNVTLSCEQNLNHDAMYWYRQDPGQGLRLIYYSQIVNDFQKGDIAEGYSVSREKKESFPLTVTSAQKNPTAFYLCASIGVGNQPQHFGDGTRLSIL.

The chain employs TRBV29-1 and TRBJ2-1, with TRBD2 identical over 8 bases. Germline values: CDR1 SQVTM, CDR2 ANQGSEA. With 4 bases clipped from V and 4 bases from J, the junction kept 3 bases outside the gene matches. The length of the CDR3 is 13 residues. The CDR3 DNA follows: TGCAGCGTTGCTACTAGCGGATACAATGAGCAGTTCTTC. Protein product: CSVATSGYNEQFF.

The gene calls are TRBV18 and TRBJ2-3; no reliable D call. Germline V gene data show CDR1 as KGHSH and CDR2 as LQKENI. Trimming took 6 bases from V and 5 from J, leaving 6 bases between them. The CDR3 has 11 residues. CDR3 DNA: TGTGCCAGCTCCGAACAAGATACGCAGTATTTT. Translating gives CASSEQDTQYF. Combining the CDR3 with reference TRBV18 and TRBJ2-3 gives the whole variable domain NAGVMQNPRHLVRRRGQEARLRCSPMKGHSHVYWYRQLPEEGLKFMVYLQKENIIDESGMPKERFSAEFPKEGPSILRIQQVVRGDSAAYFCASSEQDTQYFGPGTRLTVL.

V usage is TRBV5-1 and J usage is TRBJ2-1; 8 positions agree with TRBD2. Trimming cost V 4 bases and J 0 bases; bases outside gene matches: 6. CDR1 is SGHRS, CDR2 YFSETQ, per germline. The CDR3 is 16 residues long. CDR3 sequence (DNA): TGCGCCAGCAGCCCAGCGGGGGTGTCCTCCTACAATGAGCAGTTCTTC. Protein product: CASSPAGVSSYNEQFF.

This clone has at least ten counts. The V and J genes are TRBV27 and TRBJ2-3, with unresolved D. Germline V gene lookup returns CDR1 MNHEY and CDR2 SMNVEV (reference sequence). This CDR3 spans 13 amino acids. V dropped 5 bases and J dropped 5 bases, with 11 bases sitting between them. CDR3 nucleotides: TGTGCCAGCAGTCTTATTCAGGAAGATACGCAGTATTTT. It codes for CASSLIQEDTQYF.

The sample holds one count of this clone. This chain joins TRBV30 and TRBJ1-2, with D uncertain. The germline V gene encodes CDR1 GTSNPN and CDR2 SVGIG (reference sequence). V was pared by 5 bases and J by 5 bases, with 15 bases between. The CDR3 has 13 amino acids. The CDR3 protein is CAWVIDGLYGYTF. In nucleotides, the CDR3 is TGTGCCTGGGTTATAGATGGTCTATATGGCTACACCTTC.

This clone was counted between two and nine times. The chain joins TRBV13 to TRBJ2-7, with 9 bases lining up with TRBD1. With V trimmed by 4 bases and J by 0 bases, 7 bases remained unmatched. Germline V CDR1 and CDR2: PRHDT, FYEKMQ (reference sequence). The CDR3 is 16 residues long. The DNA of the CDR3 is TGTGCCAGCAGCTCAACCGGGACAGGGAGCTCCTACGAGCAGTACTTC. Translating it yields CASSSTGTGSSYEQYF.

CDR3 nucleotides: TGTGCCAGCAGCGCTAACCGAAGCTACGGCTACACCTTC. Translating it yields CASSANRSYGYTF. The chain links TRBV21-1 to TRBJ1-2. TRBV21-1 is deemed a pseudogene. The CDR3 spans 13 residues.

This chain connects TRBV5-1 to TRBJ2-1; tentative D call: TRBD2 (6 bases). V was clipped by 4 bases and J by 1 base, with 9 bases between them. This CDR3 region has 14 residues. Germline lookup yields CDR1 SGHRS and CDR2 YFSETQ. The CDR3 protein is CASSNGGSYNEQFF. CDR3 nucleotide sequence: TGCGCCAGCAGCAACGGGGGTTCCTACAATGAGCAGTTCTTC.

CDR3 bases: TGCGCCAGCAGCCAAGATCTTGCACTAGCGGCCTTCTACAATGAGCAGTTCTTC. The encoded protein is CASSQDLALAAFYNEQFF. The chain joins TRBV4-1 to TRBJ2-1; 8 bases match TRBD2. The ends lost 0 bases at V and 3 bases at J; junction bases unmatched: 10. The CDR3 is made up of 18 amino acids. Germline V gives CDR1 MGHRA, CDR2 YSYEKL.

The J gene is TRBJ2-7, the V gene TRBV13; D may be TRBD2 (5 bases). The germline V and J ends were trimmed by 0 bases and 4 bases, with 7 bases remaining between them. Germline CDR1 reads PRHDT; CDR2 reads FYEKMQ (reference sequence). The CDR3 is 13 amino acids. CDR3 protein: CASSLGLEYEQYF. Here the CDR3 DNA reads TGTGCCAGCAGCTTAGGACTAGAATACGAGCAGTACTTC.

The chain employs TRBV5-4 and TRBJ2-3; D perhaps matches TRBD2 (5 bases). V gave up 1 base and J gave up 2 bases, with 17 bases separating them. Germline loops: CDR1 SGHNT, CDR2 YYREEE (reference sequence). The CDR3 length is 17 residues. The CDR3 reads CASSLYTLGAPTDTQYF. CDR3 coding DNA: TGTGCCAGCAGCTTGTATACACTGGGAGCACCCACAGATACGCAGTATTTT.

This chain connects TRBV30 to TRBJ2-3; tentatively, D is TRBD2 (5 bases). The germline V and J ends were trimmed by 0 bases and 0 bases, with 13 bases remaining between them. The CDR3 is 16 amino acids. CDR1 is GTSNPN and CDR2 is SVGIG in the germline V gene (reference sequence). The CDR3 protein is CAWSVLTRRSTDTQYF. CDR3 coding DNA: TGTGCCTGGAGTGTACTAACTAGACGCAGCACAGATACGCAGTATTTT.